These 9 T cell receptor beta chains originate from one sample sequenced in a study of blood T cell repertoires in COVID-19. The table came from immunoSEQ multiplex PCR; TCRdb's copy has only in-frame clones and leaves some out. The sample comprises under 300,000 clones, 70% to 80% of which are singletons, and 3.3% rests with the top ten. Sequencing was done on a sample of peripheral blood. The receptors stem from an elderly woman with acute or convalescent COVID-19.

The genes are TRBV7-2 and TRBJ1-3; D is unresolved. V lost 1 base and J lost 0, with 10 bases in between. CDR3 size: 16 residues. CDR1 is SGHTA and CDR2 is FQGNSA in the germline V gene. The CDR3 here is CASSLDGGSSGNTIYF. The CDR3 coding sequence is TGTGCCAGCAGCTTAGATGGCGGGAGCTCTGGAAACACCATATATTTT. Combining the CDR3 with reference TRBV7-2 and TRBJ1-3 gives the whole variable domain GAGVSQSPSNKVTEKGKDVELRCDPISGHTALYWYRQSLGQGLEFLIYFQGNSAPDKSGLPSDRFSAERTGGSVSTLTIQRTQQEDSAVYLCASSLDGGSSGNTIYFGEGSWLTVV.

The chain has TRBV6-5 and TRBJ1-1; TRBD1 matches at 8 bases. Germline V gene lookup returns CDR1 MNHEY and CDR2 SVGAGI. V dropped 10 bases and J dropped 11; count of bases not matched to a gene: 15. The CDR3 runs 13 residues. CDR3 nucleotides: TGTGCCACCAGGAAAGGACAGGGAGTAGAGGCTTTCTTT. Protein: CATRKGQGVEAFF.

The genes are TRBV5-4 and TRBJ2-1, with D maybe TRBD2 (6 bases). The CDR3 contains 11 residues. Germline V gives CDR1 SGHNT, CDR2 YYREEE (reference sequence). Trimming shortened V by 4 bases and J by 9 bases, and 8 bases separated the two germline ends. CDR3: CASSARGEQFF. CDR3 bases: TGTGCCAGCAGCGCGCGGGGTGAGCAGTTCTTC.

This clone has just one count. The chain uses TRBV9 and TRBJ2-1, with TRBD2 matching 9 bases. This CDR3 comprises 16 residues. From germline, CDR1 is SGDLS and CDR2 YYNGEE. J lost 7 bases, V lost 4 bases, and 12 bases had no gene match. The CDR3 is CASSFGLSGGGNEQFF. The CDR3 DNA reads as TGTGCCAGCAGCTTCGGCCTTAGCGGGGGAGGTAATGAGCAGTTCTTC.

J is TRBJ2-7 and V is TRBV21-1; TRBD2, the table's D call, was not compared with the DNA. TRBV21-1 is classified as a pseudogene. There are 16 residues in the CDR3. The CDR3 reads CASSNGDSGGTDEQYF. The CDR3 DNA reads TGTGCCAGCAGCAATGGGGATAGCGGGGGGACTGACGAGCAGTACTTC.

The rearrangement links TRBV7-3 to TRBJ2-2, with 7 bases fitting TRBD1. The germline CDR1 and CDR2 sequences are SGHTA and FQGTGA. V dropped 6 bases and J dropped 4; count of bases not matched to a gene: 11. This CDR3 spans 16 amino acids. CDR3 in DNA: TGTGCCAGCAGTTCACCCGGGACAGCTTCCACCGGGGAGCTGTTTTTT. It specifies CASSSPGTASTGELFF.

The chain carries TRBV2 and TRBJ2-3; weak D call: TRBD2 (6 bases). V was pared by 6 bases and J by 0 bases, with 13 bases between. Germline values: CDR1 SNHLY, CDR2 FYNNEI. The CDR3 totals 15 residues. The CDR3 loop reads CASSASASSTDTQYF. The CDR3 coding sequence is TGTGCCAGCAGCGCTAGCGCCTCTAGCACAGATACGCAGTATTTT.

As regards this clone: The identical CDR3 is also encoded by other nucleotide sequences in the sample. This chain connects TRBV2 to TRBJ2-2, with 8 bases lining up with TRBD2. The CDR3 has 13 amino acids. The trim removed 6 bases at V and 5 bases at J, leaving 2 bases unmatched. Germline lookup yields CDR1 SNHLY and CDR2 FYNNEI. The CDR3 nucleotides are TGTGCCAGCAGCGAGCGGGGGACCGGGGAGCTGTTTTTT. Encoded protein: CASSERGTGELFF.

This clone came up once. The V and J genes are TRBV3-1 (or the pseudogene TRBV3-2) and TRBJ1-2; 11 nucleotides match TRBD1. The CDR3 covers 16 residues. The germline CDR1 and CDR2 sequences are LGHDT and YNNKEL (reference sequence). V trimming: 2 bases; J trimming: 1 base; junction bases outside the gene matches: 3. CDR3 DNA: TGTGCCAGCAGCCAATGGGGACAGGGGGATAACTATGGCTACACCTTC. This gives the protein CASSQWGQGDNYGYTF.